A single sample gave rise to the 24 T cell receptor beta chains below, sequenced in a study of T cell repertoires in cytomegalovirus infection. TCRdb reprocessed the reads with MiXCR, giving one entry per CDR3 protein. The sample holds just over 450,000 distinct CDR3 sequences, approximately 42% seen once. No antigen has been identified for these receptors. This specimen was cultured PBMCs, taken from culture after CMV antigen stimulation. These receptors were obtained from a human donor in good health (CMV status not recorded). Some clones in this sample may be carry-over from other donors' samples.

The genes are TRBV27 and TRBJ1-2; D unresolved. The length of the CDR3 is 16 residues. The V end was cut by 4 bases, the J end by 0 bases, with 15 bases between. The germline V gene encodes CDR1 MNHEY and CDR2 SMNVEV (reference sequence). The CDR3 DNA reads TGTGCCAGCAGTTGGAAGGGATCGGCCCCTAACTATGGCTACACCTTC. Its translation: CASSWKGSAPNYGYTF.

The chain couples TRBV6-6 to TRBJ2-7; no definite D call. The CDR3 length is 12 residues. V was trimmed by 2 bases and J by 3 bases, leaving 5 bases between them. CDR1 is MNHNY, CDR2 SVGAGI, per germline (reference sequence). The CDR3 DNA is TGTGCCAGCAGTTACGGTTTCTACGAGCAGTACTTC. It translates to CASSYGFYEQYF.

As DNA, the CDR3 is TGTGCCAGCAGCTTGACAACAGGGACGAACTACAATGAGCAGTTCTTC. Protein: CASSLTTGTNYNEQFF. The J gene is TRBJ2-1, the V gene TRBV7-8; tentative D call: TRBD1 (6 bases). The CDR3 consists of 16 residues. CDR1 is SGHVS and CDR2 is FQNEAQ in the germline V gene. V was pared by 3 bases and J by 3 bases, with 15 bases between.

Written as DNA, the CDR3 is TGTGCCAGCAGCTTAGGGGTCGGGAGGTCCTACGAGCAGTACTTC. This sequence encodes CASSLGVGRSYEQYF. The genes are TRBV7-8 and TRBJ2-7; 7 bases map to TRBD2. Germline assignment: CDR1 SGHVS and CDR2 FQNEAQ. V lost 1 base to trimming and J lost 1 base; unmatched junction nucleotides: 4. The CDR3 covers 15 residues.

The genes are TRBV29-1 and TRBJ2-7; TRBD2 matches 7 bases. The germline V gene has CDR1 SQVTM and CDR2 ANQGSEA. The CDR3 extends over 12 amino acids. Trimming removed 4 bases from V and 6 bases from J; junction bases left unmatched: 6. CDR3 in amino acids: CSVAPGRGEQYF. In nucleotides, the CDR3 is TGCAGCGTTGCCCCGGGGAGGGGCGAGCAGTACTTC.

This clonotype turned up a few times. This rearrangement joins TRBV12-3 or TRBV12-4 to TRBJ2-1; 9 bases line up with TRBD2. The CDR3 extends over 14 amino acids. J was trimmed by 10 bases and V by 8 bases; bases with no gene match: 12. CDR3 bases: TGTGCCAGCTCTTTGGGCGGGAGGGCCGAGGAGCAGTTCTTC. It specifies CASSLGGRAEEQFF.

This clonotype was observed a handful of times. V is TRBV7-4 and J is TRBJ2-1; 11 bases line up with TRBD2. CDR1 is SGHVT and CDR2 is SQSDAQ in the germline V gene. The junction had 6 bases not matched to a gene; V was cut back by 5 bases and J by 6 bases. The CDR3 runs 15 residues. CDR3 bases: TGTGCCAGCAGCCCCCCTGGGACTAGCGGCAATGAGCAGTTCTTC. Translating gives CASSPPGTSGNEQFF.

This clonotype was detected a few times. This chain joins TRBV7-2 and TRBJ2-7, with D unresolved. Per germline, CDR1 SGHTA and CDR2 FQGNSA. V lost 4 bases, J lost 2 bases, and 9 bases lay in between. CDR3 length equals 13 residues. The CDR3 DNA reads as TGTGCCAGCAGCTCCCGGTTTCCCTACGAGCAGTACTTC. It specifies CASSSRFPYEQYF.

This clonotype has only one observation. This sequence joins TRBV6-1 and TRBJ2-7; 7 nucleotides agree with TRBD1. The CDR3 spans 14 residues. After removal of 6 bases from V and 5 bases from J, the junction contained 10 bases not matched to a gene. Germline CDR1 is MNHNS and CDR2 is SASEGT. CDR3 residues: CASRPDRVFHEQYF. CDR3 in DNA: TGTGCCAGCAGACCCGACAGGGTGTTCCACGAGCAGTACTTC.

V is TRBV11-2 and J is TRBJ2-1; no clear D. V gave up 0 bases and J gave up 9 bases, with 9 bases separating them. The V gene's germline CDR1 is SGHAT and CDR2 FQNNGV. This CDR3 is 13 amino acids long. The CDR3 nucleotides read TGTGCCAGCAGCTTAGACAGTTTCGCTGAGCAGTTCTTC. Protein product: CASSLDSFAEQFF.

This clonotype was recorded a few times. The rearrangement joins TRBV6-1 to TRBJ2-3; no clear D gene. Germline lookup yields CDR1 MNHNS and CDR2 SASEGT. V shed 6 bases and J shed 2 bases, with 18 bases lying between them. The length of the CDR3 is 16 residues. The CDR3 loop reads CASSPASIGVTDTQYF. Here the CDR3 DNA reads TGTGCCAGCAGCCCGGCGTCGATCGGCGTCACAGATACGCAGTATTTT.

This clonotype occurred a few times. J is TRBJ2-1 and V is TRBV11-2; 7 bases align to TRBD2. The CDR3 loop spans 13 amino acids. Germline V gene sequence: CDR1 SGHAT, CDR2 FQNNGV. V lost 0 bases to trimming and J lost 8 bases; unmatched junction nucleotides: 1. CDR3: CASSLEREYEQFF. The CDR3 DNA reads as TGTGCCAGCAGCTTAGAGCGGGAGTATGAGCAGTTCTTC. Full variable domain (rest looked up from reference TRBV11-2 and TRBJ2-1): EAGVAQSPRYKIIEKRQSVAFWCNPISGHATLYWYQQILGQGPKLLIQFQNNGVVDDSQLPKDRFSAERLKGVDSTLKIQPAKLEDSAVYLCASSLEREYEQFFGPGTRLTVL.

The chain has TRBV5-5 and TRBJ1-3; D is unclear. The germline V gene has CDR1 SGHKS and CDR2 YYEKEE (reference sequence). V gave up 4 bases and J gave up 6 bases, with 14 bases separating them. This CDR3 has 14 residues. The chain's CDR3 is CASSAMTSKNTIYF. CDR3 in DNA: TGTGCCAGCAGCGCGATGACGTCTAAAAACACCATATATTTT.

The chain uses TRBV7-9 and TRBJ2-5, with 11 bases matching TRBD2. The V gene end was trimmed by 5 bases and the J gene end by 4 bases; junction bases not matched to a gene: 6. Germline loops: CDR1 SEHNR, CDR2 FQNEAQ (reference sequence). The CDR3 contains 15 residues. The CDR3 DNA is TGTGCCAGCAGCCCCCCCGGACTAGCGGGAGAGACCCAGTACTTC. This codes for CASSPPGLAGETQYF.

Only a few counts were recorded for this clonotype. The CDR3 loop is CASSLGFGGDEQYF. CDR3 DNA: TGTGCCAGCAGCTTAGGGTTCGGGGGCGACGAGCAGTACTTC. The rearrangement links TRBV7-2 to TRBJ2-7; TRBD1 or TRBD2 may be the D gene (6 bases each). Trimming took 1 base from V and 5 from J, leaving 12 bases between them. The CDR3 runs 14 residues. Germline values: CDR1 SGHTA, CDR2 FQGNSA.

The table lists this clonotype with a few counts. The V call is TRBV11-1, the J call TRBJ2-2; D is uncertain. Germline CDR1 reads SGHAT; CDR2 reads FQDESV (reference sequence). V was cut by 1 base and J by 4 bases, with 10 bases left in between. This CDR3 has 15 residues. The CDR3 region is CASSLVVQSTGELFF. CDR3 DNA: TGTGCCAGCAGCTTAGTGGTTCAATCCACCGGGGAGCTGTTTTTT.

The J gene is TRBJ1-5, the V gene TRBV28; D perhaps matches TRBD1 (5 bases). The CDR3 spans 15 residues. CDR1 is MDHEN and CDR2 is SYDVKM in the germline V gene. The ends were cut back, 4 bases at V and 3 bases at J, with 13 bases in the middle. DNA of the CDR3: TGTGCCAGCAGTTGGGGGGGGACGGTCAATCAGCCCCAGCATTTT. Protein: CASSWGGTVNQPQHF.

This clonotype was recorded many times. This rearrangement joins TRBV7-2 to TRBJ1-2; D gene unclear. V shed 2 bases and J shed 5 bases, with 12 bases lying between them. CDR3 length: 14 amino acids. Looked up from germline, CDR1 is SGHTA and CDR2 is FQGNSA. In nucleotides, the CDR3 is TGTGCCAGCAGCTTAATTACGGCGTCGTATGGCTACACCTTC. Translating gives CASSLITASYGYTF.

The sample holds many counts of this clonotype. The rearrangement joins TRBV11-2 to TRBJ2-2; 7 nucleotides match TRBD2. With 7 bases clipped from V and 1 base from J, the junction kept 9 bases outside the gene matches. This CDR3 spans 16 amino acids. Germline CDR1 and CDR2: SGHAT and FQNNGV. CDR3 in DNA: TGTGCCAGCAACCCTGAGCGGGATTGGAACACCGGGGAGCTGTTTTTT. Encoded protein: CASNPERDWNTGELFF. The whole variable domain, filled in from reference TRBV11-2 and TRBJ2-2, reads EAGVAQSPRYKIIEKRQSVAFWCNPISGHATLYWYQQILGQGPKLLIQFQNNGVVDDSQLPKDRFSAERLKGVDSTLKIQPAKLEDSAVYLCASNPERDWNTGELFFGEGSRLTVL.

This clonotype was counted only a few times. This chain connects TRBV27 to TRBJ2-2; TRBD1 agrees at 7 bases. CDR3 length: 14 amino acids. Germline-derived CDR1 and CDR2 are MNHEY and SMNVEV (reference sequence). V gave up 7 bases and J gave up 5 bases; unmatched junction bases: 7. The CDR3 coding sequence is TGTGCCAGCAACCCGCGACAGGGTACCGGGGAGCTGTTTTTT. Translating gives CASNPRQGTGELFF.

The chain recombines TRBV13 with TRBJ1-1; 7 positions agree with TRBD1. The CDR3 has 13 residues. Per germline, CDR1 PRHDT and CDR2 FYEKMQ (reference sequence). The ends lost 5 bases at V and 6 bases at J; junction bases unmatched: 6. CDR3 DNA sequence: TGTGCCAGCAGCCAGGGGGTTGCGTCTGAAGCTTTCTTT. It is translated as CASSQGVASEAFF. Using reference TRBV13 and TRBJ1-1 for the parts outside the CDR3, the full variable domain is AAGVIQSPRHLIKEKRETATLKCYPIPRHDTVYWYQQGPGQDPQFLISFYEKMQSDKGSIPDRFSAQQFSDYHSELNMSSLELGDSALYFCASSQGVASEAFFGQGTRLTVV.

This clonotype appeared a few times. The chain couples TRBV27 to TRBJ2-1, with TRBD2 identical over 7 bases. CDR1 and CDR2 (germline): MNHEY, SMNVEV (reference sequence). With V trimmed by 6 bases and J by 5 bases, 1 base remained unmatched. This CDR3 is 12 amino acids long. This chain's CDR3 is CASSRGDNEQFF. CDR3 DNA sequence: TGTGCCAGCAGCCGGGGGGACAATGAGCAGTTCTTC.

A few counts support this clonotype. V gene TRBV4-3 combines with J gene TRBJ2-1; D not certain. CDR1 is LGHNA, CDR2 YSLEER, per germline. CDR3 length: 17 amino acids. V lost 0 bases and J 4 bases, leaving 16 bases between the germline ends. In DNA, the CDR3 is TGCGCCAGCAGCCAAGATCGGCACCCTGTATCGTACAATGAGCAGTTCTTC. It codes for CASSQDRHPVSYNEQFF.

This chain connects TRBV12-3 or TRBV12-4 to TRBJ2-3; 9 nucleotides align to TRBD1. The CDR3 contains 14 residues. The trim removed 6 bases at V and 2 bases at J, leaving 3 bases unmatched. Written as DNA, the CDR3 is TGTGCCAGCAGCCGGGACAGGGTCACAGATACGCAGTATTTT. Amino acids: CASSRDRVTDTQYF.